A single sample gave rise to the 9 T cell receptor beta chains below, sequenced in a study of blood T cells in healthy people across ages. A second roughly 7 to 11 cycle PCR used barcoded and J-beta primers. Each CDR3 protein gets one entry after TCRdb re-called the 5' RACE reads with MiXCR. This sample has some 900,000 distinct CDR3 sequences, with 25% to 35% found just once. Material: blood. The receptor set was obtained from a woman over 75 in good health.

This clonotype was seen many times. V is TRBV10-3 and J is TRBJ1-2; no definite D call. This CDR3 is built from 13 residues. Trimming left V 7 bases short and J 2 bases short, with 11 bases between. The germline gives CDR1 ENHRY, CDR2 SYGVKD. CDR3 sequence: CAINQVLNYGYTF. As DNA, the CDR3 is TGTGCCATCAACCAGGTCCTAAACTATGGCTACACCTTC.

The chain recombines TRBV15 with TRBJ2-5; 10 bases are a match to TRBD1. Per germline, CDR1 LNHNV and CDR2 YYDKDF (reference sequence). This CDR3 has 17 residues. V lost 1 base, J lost 0 bases, and 5 bases stayed unmatched. CDR3 residues: CATSRGEGQGYQETQYF. The DNA of the CDR3 is TGTGCCACCAGCAGAGGGGAGGGACAGGGGTACCAAGAGACCCAGTACTTC.

This clonotype was seen at least ten times. V usage is TRBV6-4 and J usage is TRBJ1-2; the match to TRBD1 covers 8 bases. CDR3 size: 14 residues. The V segment lost 5 bases and the J segment 8 bases; nucleotides outside the gene matches: 10. CDR1 is MRHNA and CDR2 is SNTAGT in the germline V gene. CDR3 coding DNA: TGTGCCAGCAGTCCGGGACAGGCGACAGGGGGCTACACCTTC. This translates into CASSPGQATGGYTF.

Notes on this clonotype: A much larger clone lies a single base off, so this may be a read error. The chain carries TRBV20-1 and TRBJ1-6; no clear D. The CDR3 runs to 14 residues. Germline CDR1 is DFQATT and CDR2 is SNEGSKA (reference sequence). The CDR3 loop is CSAPAGGYNSPPHF. The CDR3 DNA is TGCAGTGCTCCGGCGGGAGGGTATAATTCACCCCCCCACTTT.

This clonotype was counted many times. This chain uses TRBV7-2 with TRBJ2-3; TRBD2 matches at 10 bases. Germline V gene sequence: CDR1 SGHTA, CDR2 FQGNSA. The length of the CDR3 is 17 residues. V lost 5 bases, J lost 4 bases, and 12 bases stayed unmatched. The chain's CDR3 is CASSDPGLATMADTQYF. In DNA form, the CDR3 reads TGTGCCAGCAGCGACCCGGGACTAGCGACAATGGCAGATACGCAGTATTTT.

There are many counts of this clonotype. This chain uses TRBV18 with TRBJ1-1; D is perhaps TRBD1 (5 bases). V was shortened by 3 bases and J by 0 bases, with 17 bases between the two germline ends. Germline assignment: CDR1 KGHSH and CDR2 LQKENI. The CDR3 extends over 17 amino acids. The CDR3 region is CASSPYGGQAMNTEAFF. In DNA, the CDR3 is TGTGCCAGCTCACCTTACGGGGGTCAGGCAATGAACACTGAAGCTTTCTTT.

The genes are TRBV7-2 and TRBJ2-5; D is uncertain. Germline CDR1 reads SGHTA; CDR2 reads FQGNSA. Trimming cost V 5 bases and J 7 bases, with 17 bases left between them. The CDR3 length is 14 residues. The CDR3 sequence is CASSPPISSGTQYF. The CDR3 bases are TGTGCCAGCAGCCCTCCCATATCCTCGGGGACCCAGTACTTC.

A word on this clonotype: Possible read error: a much larger clone is one base away. The DNA is left out, because the CDR3 cannot be placed on it with certainty; the CDR3 is given as TCRdb lists it. CDR3: CSAPQGVYGCTF. The chain combines TRBV20-1 with TRBJ1-2; TRBD1 is taken as the D call from the table, unchecked against the DNA. The germline gives CDR1 DFQATT, CDR2 SNEGSKA (reference sequence). The CDR3 region is 12 residues in length, termini included.

V and J are TRBV6-5 and TRBJ2-3; D might be TRBD2 (5 bases). Trimming removed 0 bases from V and 9 bases from J, with 10 bases in between. The CDR3 contains 13 residues. Germline CDR1 reads MNHEY; CDR2 reads SVGAGI. The CDR3 DNA reads as TGTGCCAGCAGTTACTCGTACGGGGAAACGCAGTATTTT. The encoded protein is CASSYSYGETQYF.